The 26 T cell receptor beta chains below were found in one sample sequenced in a study of T-cell reconstitution after alpha-beta-depleted transplantation in children. Preparation of the TCRbeta library involved a method that used unique molecular identifiers. TCRdb recomputed calls from the PCR reads with MiXCR, one row per CDR3 protein. This sample has a few hundred thousand distinct CDR3 sequences, with 20% to 30% found just once. Here the sequenced sample was PBMCs, taken before TCRalphabeta/CD19-depleted stem cell transplant. The receptors were sampled from a girl aged 2 to 9 with Fanconi anemia, due to receive a stem cell transplant.

This clonotype was detected ten times or more. The CDR3 region is CASSLDVYSANTGELFF. CDR3 nucleotide sequence: TGCGCCAGCAGCTTGGATGTCTACAGCGCGAACACCGGGGAGCTGTTTTTT. The chain couples TRBV5-1 to TRBJ2-2; D is uncertain. The CDR3 runs 17 residues. The germline V and J ends were trimmed by 0 bases and 0 bases, with 12 bases remaining between them. Germline V CDR1 and CDR2: SGHRS, YFSETQ.

The sample holds a few counts of this clonotype. The chain joins TRBV20-1 to TRBJ2-1; no firm D call. Germline V gene lookup returns CDR1 DFQATT and CDR2 SNEGSKA (reference sequence). This CDR3 spans 11 amino acids. Trimming removed 3 bases from V and 6 bases from J, with 6 bases in between. CDR3: CSASFGNEQFF. CDR3 DNA: TGCAGTGCTAGTTTCGGCAATGAGCAGTTCTTC.

A few counts support this clonotype. This chain joins TRBV5-1 and TRBJ2-1, with 13 bases matching TRBD2. J lost 6 bases, V lost 0 bases, and 9 bases had no gene match. The CDR3 has 18 residues. Looked up from germline, CDR1 is SGHRS and CDR2 is YFSETQ. CDR3 sequence reads: CASSLARLAGGVSNEQFF. Written as DNA, the CDR3 is TGCGCCAGCAGCTTGGCCCGACTAGCGGGAGGAGTGAGCAATGAGCAGTTCTTC.

The chain has TRBV20-1 and TRBJ2-5; TRBD2 agrees at 9 bases. Germline V CDR1 and CDR2: DFQATT, SNEGSKA (reference sequence). This CDR3 spans 14 amino acids. The ends lost 6 bases at V and 5 bases at J; junction bases unmatched: 10. The CDR3 spells CSAVPGGGAETQYF. The DNA of the CDR3 is TGCAGTGCCGTCCCAGGCGGGGGGGCTGAGACCCAGTACTTC.

This clonotype was picked up many times. DNA for the CDR3: TGCAGCGTTGCTAGGGCAGGGGTAGAGACCCAGTACTTC. Encoded protein: CSVARAGVETQYF. V usage is TRBV29-1 and J usage is TRBJ2-5, with D maybe TRBD1 (6 bases). This CDR3 spans 13 amino acids. Germline lookup yields CDR1 SQVTM and CDR2 ANQGSEA. Deletions cut 4 bases from V and 4 bases from J, with 13 bases between.

The chain links TRBV4-2 to TRBJ2-7; D is unclear. This CDR3 contains 13 residues. Germline-derived CDR1 and CDR2 are LGHNA and YNFKEQ. This CDR3 is CACSQDRAYEQYF. CDR3 DNA: TGTGCTTGCAGCCAAGACCGAGCCTACGAGCAGTACTTC.

This clonotype was recorded at least ten times. This chain connects TRBV29-1 to TRBJ2-1; TRBD2 matches 11 bases. From germline, CDR1 is SQVTM and CDR2 ANQGSEA. The CDR3 is made up of 19 amino acids. V trimming: 6 bases; J trimming: 1 base; junction bases outside the gene matches: 17. CDR3 residues: CSVEPRGLSGRASYNEQFF. Written as DNA, the CDR3 is TGCAGCGTGGAGCCCCGGGGGCTTAGCGGGAGGGCATCCTACAATGAGCAGTTCTTC.

This clonotype came up many times. J is TRBJ2-7 and V is TRBV24-1; 7 bases fit TRBD1. CDR1 is KGHDR and CDR2 is SFDVKD in the germline V gene. Trimming cost V 5 bases and J 2 bases; bases outside gene matches: 8. CDR3 length: 15 residues. The CDR3 protein is CATSGAGQAAYEQYF. CDR3 in DNA: TGTGCCACCAGTGGGGCCGGACAGGCCGCCTACGAGCAGTACTTC.

This clonotype has more than one count but fewer than ten. The chain uses TRBV25-1 and TRBJ2-3; perhaps TRBD2 as D (6 bases). There are 16 residues in the CDR3. Germline V gene lookup returns CDR1 MGHDK and CDR2 SYGVNS. V lost 1 base and J lost 1, with 12 bases in between. CDR3 sequence (DNA): TGTGCCAGCAGTGAATTACCCGGGACTCGCACAGATACGCAGTATTTT. This sequence encodes CASSELPGTRTDTQYF. Variable domain in full (rest from reference TRBV25-1 and TRBJ2-3): EADIYQTPRYLVIGTGKKITLECSQTMGHDKMYWYQQDPGMELHLIHYSYGVNSTEKGDLSSESTVSRIRTEHFPLTLESARPSHTSQYLCASSELPGTRTDTQYFGPGTRLTVL.

This clonotype has only a few counts. The chain is built from TRBV27 and TRBJ2-1; 9 nucleotides agree with TRBD2. The V segment lost 5 bases and the J segment 7 bases; nucleotides outside the gene matches: 9. The CDR3 totals 15 residues. CDR1 is MNHEY, CDR2 SMNVEV, per germline (reference sequence). As DNA, the CDR3 is TGTGCCAGCAGTCCGTTAGCGGGAGTAACGAATGAGCAGTTCTTC. Translation gives CASSPLAGVTNEQFF.

A few counts support this clonotype. The chain has TRBV10-2 and TRBJ2-1, with D perhaps TRBD2 (6 bases). CDR3 length equals 17 residues. Germline values: CDR1 WSHSY, CDR2 SAAADI. Trimming took off 5 bases at V and 3 bases at J, with 20 bases between the two ends. Here the CDR3 reads CASSLKTGLTFYNEQFF. For the CDR3, the DNA is TGCGCCAGCAGTTTGAAAACGGGACTCACTTTCTACAATGAGCAGTTCTTC.

This clonotype was seen a few times. V usage is TRBV6-4 and J usage is TRBJ2-1; 12 bases map to TRBD2. Germline loops: CDR1 MRHNA, CDR2 SNTAGT. The V gene end was trimmed by 4 bases and the J gene end by 10 bases; junction bases not matched to a gene: 8. This CDR3 has 15 residues. CDR3 loop: CASSALAGGPGEQFF. CDR3 bases: TGTGCCAGCAGTGCCCTAGCGGGAGGGCCTGGGGAGCAGTTCTTC.

This clonotype was counted at least ten times. The chain has TRBV14 and TRBJ2-6; D is perhaps TRBD1 (6 bases). CDR3 length: 19 amino acids. Germline-derived CDR1 and CDR2 are SGHDN and FVKESK. Trimming shortened V by 4 bases and J by 0 bases, and 19 bases separated the two germline ends. The CDR3 DNA sequence: TGTGCCAGCAGCCTTTCCCAGGACAGCGTGTTCTCTGGGGCCAACGTCCTGACTTTC. The encoded protein is CASSLSQDSVFSGANVLTF.

For the CDR3, the DNA is TGCGCCAGCAGCTTGGATTCGAGGGGAAGGGAAAAACTGTTTTTT. It encodes CASSLDSRGREKLFF. The V and J genes are TRBV5-1 and TRBJ1-4, with D tentatively TRBD1 (5 bases). Looked up from germline, CDR1 is SGHRS and CDR2 is YFSETQ. The CDR3 is 15 residues long. V was clipped by 0 bases and J by 8 bases, with 14 bases between them.

This chain uses TRBV24-1 with TRBJ2-7, with D perhaps TRBD2 (5 bases). The CDR3 has 14 residues. V lost 7 bases and J lost 3, with 15 bases in between. The V gene's germline CDR1 is KGHDR and CDR2 SFDVKD. The DNA for the CDR3 is TGTGCCACCAGGGTGAGGGTACCATTCTACGAGCAGTACTTC. Its protein product is CATRVRVPFYEQYF.

This clonotype has a handful of counts. V is TRBV7-2 and J is TRBJ2-5; D assignment may be TRBD1 or TRBD2 (5 bases each). The CDR3 totals 13 residues. Between the trimmed V and J ends, which lost 5 bases and 4 bases, there was a span of 11 bases. Per the germline V gene, CDR1 is SGHTA and CDR2 is FQGNSA. The CDR3 coding sequence is TGTGCCAGCAGCCAGGGACCTTTAGAGACCCAGTACTTC. Amino acids: CASSQGPLETQYF.

This clonotype occurred many times. The chain carries TRBV20-1 and TRBJ2-2, with 7 bases matching TRBD1. CDR3 length equals 14 residues. Trimming removed 6 bases from V and 6 bases from J; junction bases left unmatched: 10. Germline CDR1 is DFQATT and CDR2 is SNEGSKA (reference sequence). This CDR3 is CSATRGTVPGELFF. The CDR3 coding sequence is TGCAGTGCAACACGAGGGACAGTGCCCGGGGAGCTGTTTTTT.

Only a few counts were recorded for this clonotype. The V call is TRBV20-1, the J call TRBJ2-5; TRBD2 agrees at 8 bases. The CDR3 has 13 amino acids. Per the germline V gene, CDR1 is DFQATT and CDR2 is SNEGSKA (reference sequence). Trimming removed 5 bases from V and 3 bases from J; junction bases left unmatched: 5. The CDR3, as DNA: TGCAGTGCTGTAGCGGGACTAGAAGAGACCCAGTACTTC. Its translation is CSAVAGLEETQYF.

This clonotype showed up many times. CDR3 nucleotides: TGCAGCGTTGAAGACGGTCGGACTAGACCCATTGGGGCCAACGTCCTGACTTTC. Residues: CSVEDGRTRPIGANVLTF. J is TRBJ2-6 and V is TRBV29-1; 7 positions agree with TRBD2. Germline V gene lookup returns CDR1 SQVTM and CDR2 ANQGSEA. The CDR3 spans 18 residues. The V segment lost 0 bases and the J segment 3 bases; nucleotides outside the gene matches: 11.

This clonotype was counted ten times or more. This chain links TRBV12-3 or TRBV12-4 with TRBJ1-3, with D unclear. The germline V and J ends were trimmed by 6 bases and 5 bases, with 11 bases remaining between them. This CDR3 is 13 amino acids long. Here the CDR3 reads CASSQGQRNTIYF. CDR3 DNA: TGTGCCAGCAGCCAAGGGCAGAGAAACACCATATATTTT.

This clonotype was counted between two and nine times. V gene TRBV12-3 or TRBV12-4 combines with J gene TRBJ2-7, with a weak D call TRBD1 (5 bases). This CDR3 comprises 15 residues. V was cut by 2 bases and J by 2 bases, with 13 bases left in between. CDR3 in DNA: TGTGCCAGCAGTTTACTTCAGGGCCTGGCCTACGAGCAGTACTTC. It specifies CASSLLQGLAYEQYF.

This clonotype showed up many times. The chain has TRBV28 and TRBJ2-7; unclear D gene. The length of the CDR3 is 15 residues. The germline CDR1 and CDR2 sequences are MDHEN and SYDVKM. Trimming shortened V by 5 bases and J by 3 bases, and 17 bases separated the two germline ends. As DNA, the CDR3 is TGTGCCAGCAGTCCTATCCCTGGACGGGTCTACGAGCAGTACTTC. It encodes CASSPIPGRVYEQYF. Filled out from reference TRBV28 and TRBJ2-7, the complete variable domain reads DVKVTQSSRYLVKRTGEKVFLECVQDMDHENMFWYRQDPGLGLRLIYFSYDVKMKEKGDIPEGYSVSREKKERFSLILESASTNQTSMYLCASSPIPGRVYEQYFGPGTRLTVT.

This clonotype has ten or more counts. The chain carries TRBV18 and TRBJ2-1; 9 bases map to TRBD2. The CDR3 loop spans 15 amino acids. CDR1 and CDR2 (germline): KGHSH, LQKENI. The V gene end was trimmed by 3 bases and the J gene end by 3 bases; junction bases not matched to a gene: 3. Here the CDR3 DNA reads TGTGCCAGCTCACCGATTAGCGGGAGCTACAATGAGCAGTTCTTC. Protein: CASSPISGSYNEQFF. Full variable domain (rest looked up from reference TRBV18 and TRBJ2-1): NAGVMQNPRHLVRRRGQEARLRCSPMKGHSHVYWYRQLPEEGLKFMVYLQKENIIDESGMPKERFSAEFPKEGPSILRIQQVVRGDSAAYFCASSPISGSYNEQFFGPGTRLTVL.

The rearrangement links TRBV10-3 to TRBJ2-7; 7 nucleotides align to TRBD2. Trimming cost V 6 bases and J 2 bases; bases outside gene matches: 13. CDR3 size: 16 residues. In germline, CDR1 is ENHRY, CDR2 SYGVKD. CDR3 sequence: CAISSFGGRTTYEQYF. CDR3 coding DNA: TGTGCCATCAGCTCCTTTGGCGGGAGAACGACCTACGAGCAGTACTTC.

The chain combines TRBV29-1 with TRBJ1-4; 10 positions agree with TRBD1. The CDR3 has 14 amino acids. The V and J ends lost 3 bases and 7 bases, in that order; junction bases with no gene match: 5. Germline values: CDR1 SQVTM, CDR2 ANQGSEA. The DNA for the CDR3 is TGCAGCGTTGAGGCCGGGACAGGGGTTGAAAAACTGTTTTTT. This codes for CSVEAGTGVEKLFF.

V gene TRBV11-2 combines with J gene TRBJ2-5; no reliable D call. V was clipped by 3 bases and J by 2 bases, with 10 bases between them. CDR3 size: 14 residues. Germline V CDR1 and CDR2: SGHAT, FQNNGV. CDR3 DNA: TGTGCCAGCAGCTTTTTCGGGCTACAAGAGACCCAGTACTTC. Translated: CASSFFGLQETQYF. Based on the CDR3 plus reference TRBV11-2 and TRBJ2-5, the full variable domain is EAGVAQSPRYKIIEKRQSVAFWCNPISGHATLYWYQQILGQGPKLLIQFQNNGVVDDSQLPKDRFSAERLKGVDSTLKIQPAKLEDSAVYLCASSFFGLQETQYFGPGTRLLVL.